The present T cell receptor (beta chain) was sequenced within a study of blood T cell repertoires in COVID-19. On the study more broadly: The study drew acute and convalescent COVID-19 samples from the United States, Italy and Spain.

Produced via immunoSEQ multiplex PCR; TCRdb's table is partial and in-frame only. The sample lists around 120,000 clones, 60% to 85% seen once, with about 2.5% in the top ten. The trim removed 4 bases at V and 5 bases at J, leaving 7 bases unmatched. This CDR3 is 14 amino acids long. Germline V lookup: CDR1 LGHDT, CDR2 YNNKEL (reference sequence). The clonotype was recovered from a man aged 70 or older with acute or convalescent COVID-19. The chain carries TRBV3-1 (or the pseudogene TRBV3-2) and TRBJ1-1, with 7 bases fitting TRBD1. The sequencing sample was made of peripheral blood. The CDR3 spells CASSPWDSGTEAFF. The DNA of the CDR3 is TGTGCCAGCAGCCCTTGGGACAGCGGGACTGAAGCTTTCTTT.